This TCR beta chain was observed in a study of CD8 T cells in Susac syndrome. TCR beta was sequenced from blood CD8+ and CD4+ T cells. Negative isolation yielded CD4+ and CD8+ T cells, and FACS enriched TEMRA cells. The RNA, roughly 0.45 to 1 ug, was put through reverse transcription using random hexamers. A multiplex approach, immunoSEQ multiplex PCR, amplified TCR beta CDR3 across 54 Vbeta and 13 Jbeta. From the immunoSEQ multiplex PCR reads, TCRdb called clonotypes with MiXCR, one entry per CDR3 protein. The sample has over 100,000 distinct CDR3 sequences, less than 97% seen once; the top ten hold 0.096%. The CDR3 loop spans 9 amino acids. CDR1 is GTSNPN, CDR2 SVGIG, per germline (reference sequence). V lost 5 bases to trimming and J lost 15 bases, with 11 bases between them.

This clonotype originated in a human donor in good health. The chain joins TRBV30 to TRBJ2-1; D uncertain. Source material: CD4+ T cells from PBMCs. CDR3 sequence (DNA): TGTGCCTGGGGCGTGGGTCCGTTCTTC. Its translation is CAWGVGPFF.